These T cell receptor beta chains were read from a single sample in a study of blood T cell repertoires in COVID-19. Profiling relied on immunoSEQ multiplex PCR, and the TCRdb table lists in-frame clones only, not all of them. The repertoire consists of about 270,000 clones, with more than 70% occurring once and the leading ten covering approximately 2%. Sequenced material: PBMCs or T cells enriched from blood (not recorded which). These receptors were taken from a woman between 55 and 75 years old in a cohort exposed to, infected with or recovered from COVID-19 (not recorded which). Both conserved end residues are trimmed from each CDR3. Fields, in order: J gene, V gene, CDR3 protein.

J gene: TRBJ2-1
V gene: TRBV24-1
CDR3 protein: ATSDDPGLAGLHNEQF

J gene: TRBJ2-6
V gene: TRBV9
CDR3 protein: ASTRGAGSGANVLT

J gene: TRBJ2-6
V gene: TRBV7-9
CDR3 protein: ASTRYRANVLT

J gene: TRBJ2-2
V gene: TRBV21-1
CDR3 protein: ASSKFPGESPGELF

J gene: TRBJ1-2
V gene: TRBV7-2
CDR3 protein: ASSLVGTGDYGYT

J gene: TRBJ1-3
V gene: TRBV3-1/TRBV3-2
CDR3 protein: ASSLRNSGNTIY

J gene: TRBJ2-2
V gene: TRBV2
CDR3 protein: ASTPSGKGDTGELF

J gene: TRBJ2-1
V gene: TRBV19
CDR3 protein: ASSTPWREGDNEQF

J gene: TRBJ1-6
V gene: TRBV28
CDR3 protein: ASSSRYLYNSPLH

J gene: TRBJ2-5
V gene: TRBV10-2
CDR3 protein: ASSESAGGVKTQY

J gene: TRBJ1-2
V gene: TRBV7-3
CDR3 protein: ASSERSGGAGGYT

J gene: TRBJ2-3
V gene: TRBV7-2
CDR3 protein: ASSRLAGEDTQY

J gene: TRBJ1-2
V gene: TRBV28
CDR3 protein: ASSRTGGSGYT

J gene: TRBJ1-1
V gene: TRBV7-9
CDR3 protein: ASSPVDTEAF

J gene: TRBJ2-1
V gene: TRBV5-1
CDR3 protein: ASSLWASGSWEQF

J gene: TRBJ2-7
V gene: TRBV24-1
CDR3 protein: ATSDSRQGAYEQY

J gene: TRBJ2-1
V gene: TRBV19
CDR3 protein: ASSILAGYNEQF

J gene: TRBJ1-1
V gene: TRBV30
CDR3 protein: AWRDRGEAF

J gene: TRBJ1-1
V gene: TRBV12-3/TRBV12-4
CDR3 protein: ASSLSEPWAF

J gene: TRBJ2-2
V gene: TRBV11-3
CDR3 protein: ASSLASSTLTGELF

J gene: TRBJ2-7
V gene: TRBV6-2/TRBV6-3
CDR3 protein: ASSSTGSGRYEQY

J gene: TRBJ2-1
V gene: TRBV4-2
CDR3 protein: ASSQIGLAGKYNEQF

J gene: TRBJ2-1
V gene: TRBV7-2
CDR3 protein: ASRHSGVNEQF

J gene: TRBJ2-1
V gene: TRBV25-1
CDR3 protein: ASSLLPTGALGEQF

J gene: TRBJ2-1
V gene: TRBV9
CDR3 protein: ASSLSSGIYNEQF

J gene: TRBJ2-6
V gene: TRBV4-2
CDR3 protein: ASSQRWGEEFLSGANVLT

J gene: TRBJ2-3
V gene: TRBV19
CDR3 protein: ASSYTDTQY

J gene: TRBJ1-2
V gene: TRBV30
CDR3 protein: AWRGRGHGYT

J gene: TRBJ2-7
V gene: TRBV5-1
CDR3 protein: ASSFQAGVANEQY

J gene: TRBJ1-5
V gene: TRBV7-6
CDR3 protein: ASSHLDSCNQPQH

J gene: TRBJ2-1
V gene: TRBV6-2/TRBV6-3
CDR3 protein: ASRLASYNEQF

J gene: TRBJ1-1
V gene: TRBV9
CDR3 protein: ASSPGQLNTEAF

J gene: TRBJ2-1
V gene: TRBV24-1
CDR3 protein: ATRGDSGYNEQF